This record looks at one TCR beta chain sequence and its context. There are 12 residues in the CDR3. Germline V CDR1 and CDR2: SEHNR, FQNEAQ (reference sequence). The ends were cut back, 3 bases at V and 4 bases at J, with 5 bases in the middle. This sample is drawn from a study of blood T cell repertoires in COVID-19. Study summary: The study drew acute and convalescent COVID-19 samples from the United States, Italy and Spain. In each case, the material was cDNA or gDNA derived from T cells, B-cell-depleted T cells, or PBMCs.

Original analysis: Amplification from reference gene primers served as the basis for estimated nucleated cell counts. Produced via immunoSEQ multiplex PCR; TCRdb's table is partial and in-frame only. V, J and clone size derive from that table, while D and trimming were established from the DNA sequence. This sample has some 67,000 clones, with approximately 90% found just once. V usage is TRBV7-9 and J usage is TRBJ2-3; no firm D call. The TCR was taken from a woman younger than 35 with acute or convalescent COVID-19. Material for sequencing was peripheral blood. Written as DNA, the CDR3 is TGTGCCAGCAGCTTCCTCGCAGATACGCAGTATTTT. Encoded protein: CASSFLADTQYF.